This is a list of T cell receptor beta chains from one sample in a study of T cell changes during pregnancy in multiple sclerosis. Here immunoSEQ multiplex PCR was the method, and the copy in TCRdb shows in-frame clones only, minus some. The table includes 60,000 or so clones, 91% detected once. This specimen consisted of CD4+ T cells from peripheral blood mononuclear cells, obtained after pregnancy. These receptors were obtained from a female donor in good health, enrolled as a control in a pregnancy study. The CDR3 runs from the conserved cysteine through the conserved F or W. Fields, in order: CDR3 DNA, CDR3 protein, V gene, clone size, J gene, D gene, CDR3 length. A D gene is named only where the DNA matches it firmly. A row's size may be missing; if present it is once, few, many or a size class.

cdr3_nt: TGCAGCGTTGAAGGTGGACAGATAAACTATGGCTACACCTTC
cdr3_aa: CSVEGGQINYGYTF
v_call: TRBV29-1
clone_size: -
j_call: TRBJ1-2
d_call: -
cdr3_length: 14

cdr3_nt: TGTGCCTGGAGTGTATGGACAGGGGCGTCGTATGGCTACACCTTC
cdr3_aa: CAWSVWTGASYGYTF
v_call: TRBV30
clone_size: -
j_call: TRBJ1-2
d_call: TRBD1
cdr3_length: 15

cdr3_nt: TGTGTCAGTTCCTACGAGACAGCAGAGCATGAAAAACTGTTTTTT
cdr3_aa: CVSSYETAEHEKLFF
v_call: TRBV19
clone_size: -
j_call: TRBJ1-4
d_call: -
cdr3_length: 15

cdr3_nt: TGTGCCAGCTCACCTAGCGCCCTAAAGGCTGGAAACACCATATATTTT
cdr3_aa: CASSPSALKAGNTIYF
v_call: TRBV18
clone_size: -
j_call: TRBJ1-3
d_call: -
cdr3_length: 16

cdr3_nt: TGTGCCAGTAGTGCGACAGGGATTTGGGAGACCCAGTACTTC
cdr3_aa: CASSATGIWETQYF
v_call: TRBV19
clone_size: -
j_call: TRBJ2-5
d_call: TRBD1
cdr3_length: 14

cdr3_nt: TGTGCCAGCAGCGCCCGGGGGATCTCTGGGGCCAACGTCCTGACTTTC
cdr3_aa: CASSARGISGANVLTF
v_call: TRBV9
clone_size: -
j_call: TRBJ2-6
d_call: -
cdr3_length: 16

cdr3_nt: TGTGCCAGTAGTATCCTGGGGAGTTCAGATACGCAGTATTTT
cdr3_aa: CASSILGSSDTQYF
v_call: TRBV19
clone_size: -
j_call: TRBJ2-3
d_call: -
cdr3_length: 14

cdr3_nt: TGTGCCAGCAGCTGGCTCCGGGACAGCACTGAAGCTTTCTTT
cdr3_aa: CASSWLRDSTEAFF
v_call: TRBV7-2
clone_size: few
j_call: TRBJ1-1
d_call: TRBD1
cdr3_length: 14

cdr3_nt: TGTGCCAGCAGTTACTCTTACAGGAACACTGAAGCTTTCTTT
cdr3_aa: CASSYSYRNTEAFF
v_call: TRBV6-5
clone_size: -
j_call: TRBJ1-1
d_call: -
cdr3_length: 14

cdr3_nt: TGTGCCAGCAGCGTAGGTGGAGGGGGGGGAAATTCACCCCTCCACTTT
cdr3_aa: CASSVGGGGGNSPLHF
v_call: TRBV9
clone_size: -
j_call: TRBJ1-6
d_call: -
cdr3_length: 16

cdr3_nt: TGCGCCAGCAGCCATGTCGACAGGGATCATCAGCCCCAGCATTTT
cdr3_aa: CASSHVDRDHQPQHF
v_call: TRBV4-1
clone_size: once
j_call: TRBJ1-5
d_call: TRBD1
cdr3_length: 15

cdr3_nt: TGTGCCAGTAAATTCTCTCGGGACAATGAGCAGTTCTTC
cdr3_aa: CASKFSRDNEQFF
v_call: TRBV19
clone_size: -
j_call: TRBJ2-1
d_call: -
cdr3_length: 13

cdr3_nt: TGCGCCAGCAGCGGAGCCCCCCCCGGGACAGGGAGCTCTGGAAACACCATATATTTT
cdr3_aa: CASSGAPPGTGSSGNTIYF
v_call: TRBV5-1
clone_size: -
j_call: TRBJ1-3
d_call: TRBD1
cdr3_length: 19

cdr3_nt: TGTGCCAGCAGCTTAAGGACTACTCGTACGTCCTACGAGCAGTACTTC
cdr3_aa: CASSLRTTRTSYEQYF
v_call: TRBV7-8
clone_size: -
j_call: TRBJ2-7
d_call: -
cdr3_length: 16

cdr3_nt: TGTGCCAGCAGCCGGACAGGGGGACGAGCAGAGACCCAGTACTTC
cdr3_aa: CASSRTGGRAETQYF
v_call: TRBV7-9
clone_size: -
j_call: TRBJ2-5
d_call: TRBD1
cdr3_length: 15

cdr3_nt: TGCAGCGTTGCTAGGGGTCATGGCTACACCTTC
cdr3_aa: CSVARGHGYTF
v_call: TRBV29-1
clone_size: -
j_call: TRBJ1-2
d_call: -
cdr3_length: 11

cdr3_nt: TGCAGCGTTGAGAGAGGACAGGGAGTCACTGAAGCTTTCTTT
cdr3_aa: CSVERGQGVTEAFF
v_call: TRBV29-1
clone_size: -
j_call: TRBJ1-1
d_call: TRBD1
cdr3_length: 14

cdr3_nt: TGTGCCAGCAGCCCCGGACGAGGGGGCTACACCTTC
cdr3_aa: CASSPGRGGYTF
v_call: TRBV2
clone_size: -
j_call: TRBJ1-2
d_call: -
cdr3_length: 12

cdr3_nt: TGTGCCAGCAGTGAAGACAGGAGCACAGATACGCAGTATTTT
cdr3_aa: CASSEDRSTDTQYF
v_call: TRBV6-1
clone_size: -
j_call: TRBJ2-3
d_call: -
cdr3_length: 14

cdr3_nt: TGTGCCAGCAGCGTAGCAAGCGGCGAGCAGTATTTT
cdr3_aa: CASSVASGEQYF
v_call: TRBV9
clone_size: once
j_call: TRBJ2-3
d_call: -
cdr3_length: 12

cdr3_nt: TGTGCCAGCAGCCCCTGGCCTCTCGTGGGACAAAAAAACATTCAGTACTTC
cdr3_aa: CASSPWPLVGQKNIQYF
v_call: TRBV7-2
clone_size: -
j_call: TRBJ2-4
d_call: -
cdr3_length: 17

cdr3_nt: TGTGCCAGCAGCTTTGACAGGGCGGGCTACACCTTC
cdr3_aa: CASSFDRAGYTF
v_call: TRBV11-3
clone_size: -
j_call: TRBJ1-2
d_call: TRBD1
cdr3_length: 12

cdr3_nt: TGTGCCAGCCTTCCGGGACTAGCGGGGGGTGAGCAGTTCTTC
cdr3_aa: CASLPGLAGGEQFF
v_call: TRBV28
clone_size: once
j_call: TRBJ2-1
d_call: TRBD2
cdr3_length: 14

cdr3_nt: TGCGCCAGCAGCCAAGATGGAGTTGTGAGCTCTGGGGCCAACGTCCTGACTTTC
cdr3_aa: CASSQDGVVSSGANVLTF
v_call: TRBV4-3
clone_size: -
j_call: TRBJ2-6
d_call: -
cdr3_length: 18

cdr3_nt: TGTGCCAGCAGATTCGACAGGGAGACTACCTACGAGCAGTACTTC
cdr3_aa: CASRFDRETTYEQYF
v_call: TRBV6-5
clone_size: -
j_call: TRBJ2-7
d_call: TRBD1
cdr3_length: 15

cdr3_nt: TGTGCCAGCAGGCGACAGGGGTCAAACACTGAAGCTTTCTTT
cdr3_aa: CASRRQGSNTEAFF
v_call: TRBV6-5
clone_size: -
j_call: TRBJ1-1
d_call: TRBD1
cdr3_length: 14

cdr3_nt: TGTGCCAGCGGGCCAGCGGGGGGATTCATTTACCAAGAGACCCAGTACTTC
cdr3_aa: CASGPAGGFIYQETQYF
v_call: TRBV7-6
clone_size: -
j_call: TRBJ2-5
d_call: TRBD2
cdr3_length: 17

cdr3_nt: TGCGCCAGCAGCTTGGCCATTGGCACAGATACGCAGTATTTT
cdr3_aa: CASSLAIGTDTQYF
v_call: TRBV5-1
clone_size: -
j_call: TRBJ2-3
d_call: -
cdr3_length: 14

cdr3_nt: TGTGCCAGCAGCACCCGACTAGGGGTTCAAGAGACCCAGTACTTC
cdr3_aa: CASSTRLGVQETQYF
v_call: TRBV9
clone_size: -
j_call: TRBJ2-5
d_call: -
cdr3_length: 15

cdr3_nt: TGTGCCAGCAGCAATCAACAGAGCTCTGGAAACACCATATATTTT
cdr3_aa: CASSNQQSSGNTIYF
v_call: TRBV21-1
clone_size: -
j_call: TRBJ1-3
d_call: -
cdr3_length: 15

cdr3_nt: TGTGCCAGTAGTGAGACAGGGGGCTCTGGCTACACCTTC
cdr3_aa: CASSETGGSGYTF
v_call: TRBV19
clone_size: -
j_call: TRBJ1-2
d_call: TRBD1
cdr3_length: 13

cdr3_nt: TGCAGCGTTGTGATCGGCGGGGGCTACACCTTC
cdr3_aa: CSVVIGGGYTF
v_call: TRBV29-1
clone_size: -
j_call: TRBJ1-2
d_call: -
cdr3_length: 11

cdr3_nt: TGTGCCAGCCGGGTGATGAACACTGAAGCTTTCTTT
cdr3_aa: CASRVMNTEAFF
v_call: TRBV2
clone_size: few
j_call: TRBJ1-1
d_call: -
cdr3_length: 12

cdr3_nt: TGCGCCAGCAGCACGAGACAGGGTGGGCCCCTCGAGCAGTACTTC
cdr3_aa: CASSTRQGGPLEQYF
v_call: TRBV5-1
clone_size: -
j_call: TRBJ2-7
d_call: TRBD1
cdr3_length: 15

cdr3_nt: TGTGCCAGCAGCTTCAGAACTAGCGGGGGGGCCCTGATGGCTGGGGCCAACGTCCTGACTTTC
cdr3_aa: CASSFRTSGGALMAGANVLTF
v_call: TRBV7-8
clone_size: -
j_call: TRBJ2-6
d_call: TRBD2
cdr3_length: 21

cdr3_nt: TGCGCCAGCAGCTTGGGGACGGGGTATGGCTACACCTTC
cdr3_aa: CASSLGTGYGYTF
v_call: TRBV5-1
clone_size: few
j_call: TRBJ1-2
d_call: -
cdr3_length: 13

cdr3_nt: TGCGCCAGCAGCCAAGATGCCAGGGTATTACGAGAGACCCAGTACTTC
cdr3_aa: CASSQDARVLRETQYF
v_call: TRBV4-3
clone_size: -
j_call: TRBJ2-5
d_call: -
cdr3_length: 16

cdr3_nt: TGTGCCAGCAGCACCGACAGCCAATCCTACAATGAGCAGTTCTTC
cdr3_aa: CASSTDSQSYNEQFF
v_call: TRBV5-4
clone_size: -
j_call: TRBJ2-1
d_call: -
cdr3_length: 15

cdr3_nt: TGTGCCAGCAGCTCGTCCTATGGCTACACCTTC
cdr3_aa: CASSSSYGYTF
v_call: TRBV7-2
clone_size: -
j_call: TRBJ1-2
d_call: -
cdr3_length: 11

cdr3_nt: TGTGCCAGCAGCCAATCACGGAGCCCTGAAGCTTTCTTT
cdr3_aa: CASSQSRSPEAFF
v_call: TRBV16
clone_size: -
j_call: TRBJ1-1
d_call: -
cdr3_length: 13

cdr3_nt: TGTGCCAGCAGCCGCAATAGGGGCTCAGAAGCTTTCTTT
cdr3_aa: CASSRNRGSEAFF
v_call: TRBV14
clone_size: few
j_call: TRBJ1-1
d_call: -
cdr3_length: 13

cdr3_nt: TGTGCCAGCAGTAGACAGGGGGTGAATGAAAAACTGTTTTTT
cdr3_aa: CASSRQGVNEKLFF
v_call: TRBV6-6
clone_size: -
j_call: TRBJ1-4
d_call: TRBD1
cdr3_length: 14

cdr3_nt: TGCGCCAGCAGCGTCACCGGGACTAGCGGGGGGGCCGGGGAGCTGTTTTTT
cdr3_aa: CASSVTGTSGGAGELFF
v_call: TRBV5-1
clone_size: -
j_call: TRBJ2-2
d_call: TRBD2
cdr3_length: 17

cdr3_nt: TGTGCCAGTAGTATTCCCGGGAGCAGTGCAACTAATGAAAAACTGTTTTTT
cdr3_aa: CASSIPGSSATNEKLFF
v_call: TRBV19
clone_size: -
j_call: TRBJ1-4
d_call: -
cdr3_length: 17

cdr3_nt: TGTGCCAGCAGCTCTGCAGCAGGGGCTGGAAACACCATATATTTT
cdr3_aa: CASSSAAGAGNTIYF
v_call: TRBV7-2
clone_size: -
j_call: TRBJ1-3
d_call: -
cdr3_length: 15

cdr3_nt: TGTGCCAGCACCCCGGGACATAACACTGAAGCTTTCTTT
cdr3_aa: CASTPGHNTEAFF
v_call: TRBV7-2
clone_size: -
j_call: TRBJ1-1
d_call: -
cdr3_length: 13

cdr3_nt: TGTGCCAGCAGCCCACACTACGGCGGTGGCTACACCTTC
cdr3_aa: CASSPHYGGGYTF
v_call: TRBV7-3
clone_size: -
j_call: TRBJ1-2
d_call: -
cdr3_length: 13